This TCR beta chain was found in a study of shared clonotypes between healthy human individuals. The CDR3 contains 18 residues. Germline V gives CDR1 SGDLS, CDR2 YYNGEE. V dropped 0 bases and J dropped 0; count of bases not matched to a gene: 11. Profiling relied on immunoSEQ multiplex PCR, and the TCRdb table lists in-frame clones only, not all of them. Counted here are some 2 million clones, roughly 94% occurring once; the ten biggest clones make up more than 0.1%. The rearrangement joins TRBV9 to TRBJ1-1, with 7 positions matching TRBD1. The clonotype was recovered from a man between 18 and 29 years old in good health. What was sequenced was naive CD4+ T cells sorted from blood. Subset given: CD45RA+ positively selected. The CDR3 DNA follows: TGTGCCAGCAGCGTAGATGAGGGGACAGATTACATGAACACTGAAGCTTTCTTT. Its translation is CASSVDEGTDYMNTEAFF.